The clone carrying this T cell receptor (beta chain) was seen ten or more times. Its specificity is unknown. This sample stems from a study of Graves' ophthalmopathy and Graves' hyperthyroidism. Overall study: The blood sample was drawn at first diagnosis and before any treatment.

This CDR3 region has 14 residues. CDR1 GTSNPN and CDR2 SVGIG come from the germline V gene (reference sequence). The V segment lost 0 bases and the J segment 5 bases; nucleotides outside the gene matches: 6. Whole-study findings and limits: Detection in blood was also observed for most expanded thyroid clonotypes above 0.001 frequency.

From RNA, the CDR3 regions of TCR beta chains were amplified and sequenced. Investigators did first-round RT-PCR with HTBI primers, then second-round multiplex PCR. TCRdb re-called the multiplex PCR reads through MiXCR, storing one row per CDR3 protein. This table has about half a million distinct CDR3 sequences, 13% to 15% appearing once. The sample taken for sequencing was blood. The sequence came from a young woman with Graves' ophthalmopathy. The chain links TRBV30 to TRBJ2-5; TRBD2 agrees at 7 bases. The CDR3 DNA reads TGTGCCTGGAGTGTCGTCGACGGGAGGGAGACCCAGTACTTC. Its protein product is CAWSVVDGRETQYF.